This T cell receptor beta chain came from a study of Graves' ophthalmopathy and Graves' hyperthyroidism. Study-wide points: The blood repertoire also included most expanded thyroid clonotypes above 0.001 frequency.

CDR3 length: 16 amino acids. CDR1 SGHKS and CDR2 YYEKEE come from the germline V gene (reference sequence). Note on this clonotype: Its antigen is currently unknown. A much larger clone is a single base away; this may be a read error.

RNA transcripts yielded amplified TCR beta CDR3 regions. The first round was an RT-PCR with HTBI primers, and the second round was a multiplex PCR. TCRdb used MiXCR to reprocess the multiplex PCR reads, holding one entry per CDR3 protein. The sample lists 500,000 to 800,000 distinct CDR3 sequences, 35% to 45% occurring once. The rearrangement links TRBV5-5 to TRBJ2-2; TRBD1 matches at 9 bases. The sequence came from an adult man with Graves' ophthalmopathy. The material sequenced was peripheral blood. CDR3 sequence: CASSFDRGYDTGELLF. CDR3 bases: TGCGCCAGCAGCTTCGACAGGGGGTACGACACCGGGGAGCTGCTTTTT.